Presented here are 14 T cell receptor beta chains from one specimen sequenced in a study of beta chain features in type 1 diabetes. Their cognate antigens are unknown. Of the isolated RNA, all was reverse transcribed, and so the sequenced material was expressed TCRB transcripts. The data were produced by immunoSEQ multiplex PCR, yet TCRdb's version contains in-frame clones alone and is incomplete. The sample carries a few hundred thousand clones, less than 15% recorded once. Findings and limits, study-wide: All four CD4+ subsets of Type 1 diabetes patients contained TCRB CDR3s that were moderately but significantly shorter.

Sequencing was done on a sample of naive CD4+ T cells from blood. All receptors derive from a woman between 18 and 29 years old with type 1 diabetes.

This clone was seen only a few times. V usage is TRBV29-1 and J usage is TRBJ2-3; the match to TRBD2 covers 7 bases. J lost 0 bases, V lost 6 bases, and 9 bases had no gene match. Germline-derived CDR1 and CDR2 are SQVTM and ANQGSEA. CDR3 length: 15 amino acids. Here the CDR3 reads CSVTLAERSTDTQYF. The CDR3 DNA is TGCAGCGTGACGCTAGCGGAGCGAAGCACAGATACGCAGTATTTT.

The chain is built from TRBV5-8 and TRBJ2-7; 10 positions match TRBD1. The CDR3 totals 14 residues. V lost 4 bases to trimming and J lost 4 bases; unmatched junction nucleotides: 5. CDR1 and CDR2 (germline): SGHTS, YDEGEE. The CDR3: CASSPRTGGYEQYV. CDR3 DNA: TGTGCCAGCAGCCCGCGGACAGGGGGATACGAGCAGTACGTC.

This clone was picked up a small number of times. The genes are TRBV30 and TRBJ1-1, with 8 bases lining up with TRBD1. Germline V gives CDR1 GTSNPN, CDR2 SVGIG (reference sequence). V was clipped by 4 bases and J by 10 bases; unmatched bases: 8. The CDR3 is 12 amino acids. DNA of the CDR3: TGTGCCTGGAAACTCCAGGGGGCAGGAGCTTTCTTT. This codes for CAWKLQGAGAFF.

CDR3 loop: CASSSTGGDEQYV. In DNA, the CDR3 is TGTGCCAGCAGCAGCACAGGGGGCGACGAGCAGTACGTC. The J gene is TRBJ2-7, the V gene TRBV21-1; TRBD1 is the table's D call, not checked against the DNA. TRBV21-1 is a pseudogene. The CDR3 is made up of 13 amino acids.

The V and J genes are TRBV28 and TRBJ1-2; D perhaps matches TRBD1 (6 bases). Germline V gene data show CDR1 as MDHEN and CDR2 as SYDVKM. Between the trimmed V and J ends, which lost 4 bases and 3 bases, there was a span of 15 bases. The CDR3 runs 15 residues. The CDR3 sequence is CASSSPRTADYGYTF. As DNA, the CDR3 is TGTGCCAGCAGTTCCCCCCGGACAGCTGACTATGGCTACACCTTC.

This clone has more than one count but fewer than ten. The chain's CDR3 is CAWRQENTEAFF. In nucleotides, the CDR3 is TGTGCCTGGAGGCAGGAGAACACTGAAGCTTTCTTT. The chain uses TRBV30 and TRBJ1-1; no clear D gene. The V gene lost 3 bases and the J gene lost 1 base, with 6 bases spanning the gap. This CDR3 has 12 residues. The germline gives CDR1 GTSNPN, CDR2 SVGIG (reference sequence).

The CDR3 here is CASKDTMNTEAFF. For the CDR3, the DNA is TGTGCCAGTAAGGACACCATGAACACTGAAGCTTTCTTT. The V call is TRBV19, the J call TRBJ1-1; tentative D call: TRBD1 (5 bases). This CDR3 spans 13 amino acids. V lost 7 bases, J lost 0 bases, and 9 bases lay in between. The germline gives CDR1 LNHDA, CDR2 SQIVND (reference sequence). Full variable domain (outside the CDR3, taken from reference TRBV19 and TRBJ1-1): DGGITQSPKYLFRKEGQNVTLSCEQNLNHDAMYWYRQDPGQGLRLIYYSQIVNDFQKGDIAEGYSVSREKKESFPLTVTSAQKNPTAFYLCASKDTMNTEAFFGQGTRLTVV.

This clone was seen a few times. The gene calls are TRBV5-1 and TRBJ2-5, with 9 positions matching TRBD1. V dropped 5 bases and J dropped 5; count of bases not matched to a gene: 13. CDR1 and CDR2 from the germline V gene are SGHRS and YFSETQ. This CDR3 region has 16 residues. The CDR3 sequence is CASRPTTGTGWETQYF. In DNA, the CDR3 is TGCGCCAGCAGACCAACCACCGGGACAGGGTGGGAGACCCAGTACTTC.

The chain recombines TRBV18 with TRBJ2-2, with 12 bases identical to TRBD1. Germline trimming cut 3 bases from V and 6 bases from J; bases unmatched to any gene: 5. The germline V gene encodes CDR1 KGHSH and CDR2 LQKENI. The CDR3 spans 16 residues. CDR3 sequence (DNA): TGTGCCAGCTCACCGCGGGACAGGGGGCGAGCCGGGGAGCTGTTTTTT. Amino acid sequence: CASSPRDRGRAGELFF.

The chain carries TRBV29-1 and TRBJ1-1; maybe TRBD1 (6 bases). CDR3 length: 11 residues. CDR1 is SQVTM, CDR2 ANQGSEA, per germline. V lost 5 bases, J lost 6 bases, and 10 bases lay in between. CDR3 sequence: CSVFRGAEAFF. The CDR3 nucleotides read TGCAGCGTTTTCAGGGGTGCTGAAGCTTTCTTT.

This clone turned up a few times. The CDR3 spells CAISELENEQFF. The CDR3 nucleotides read TGTGCCATCAGTGAGTTGGAGAATGAGCAGTTCTTC. The chain has TRBV10-3 and TRBJ2-1; D unresolved. Trimming left V 1 base short and J 7 bases short, with 5 bases between. The germline V gene encodes CDR1 ENHRY and CDR2 SYGVKD. The CDR3 has 12 residues.

The gene calls are TRBV7-8 and TRBJ1-1, with 7 bases lining up with TRBD1. Germline-derived CDR1 and CDR2 are SGHVS and FQNEAQ. Trimming cost V 1 base and J 4 bases; bases outside gene matches: 3. The CDR3 loop spans 14 amino acids. In DNA form, the CDR3 reads TGTGCCAGCAGCTTAGACAGGGGAAGCACTGAAGCTTTCTTT. This sequence encodes CASSLDRGSTEAFF.

A few counts support this clone. J is TRBJ2-1 and V is TRBV11-3; D gene unclear. The germline gives CDR1 SGHNT, CDR2 YENEEA. V lost 5 bases to trimming and J lost 4 bases, with 12 bases between them. CDR3 length equals 14 residues. CDR3 amino acids: CASSPQNPYNEQFF. In DNA form, the CDR3 reads TGTGCCAGCAGCCCCCAGAACCCGTACAATGAGCAGTTCTTC.

The genes are TRBV9 and TRBJ2-7; TRBD2 matches at 7 bases. This CDR3 spans 14 amino acids. The germline V gene has CDR1 SGDLS and CDR2 YYNGEE. Trimming took 2 bases from V and 1 from J; bases not matched to a gene: 3. The CDR3 sequence: CASSVSGWSYEQYF. In nucleotides, the CDR3 is TGTGCCAGCAGCGTTAGCGGGTGGTCCTACGAGCAGTACTTC.